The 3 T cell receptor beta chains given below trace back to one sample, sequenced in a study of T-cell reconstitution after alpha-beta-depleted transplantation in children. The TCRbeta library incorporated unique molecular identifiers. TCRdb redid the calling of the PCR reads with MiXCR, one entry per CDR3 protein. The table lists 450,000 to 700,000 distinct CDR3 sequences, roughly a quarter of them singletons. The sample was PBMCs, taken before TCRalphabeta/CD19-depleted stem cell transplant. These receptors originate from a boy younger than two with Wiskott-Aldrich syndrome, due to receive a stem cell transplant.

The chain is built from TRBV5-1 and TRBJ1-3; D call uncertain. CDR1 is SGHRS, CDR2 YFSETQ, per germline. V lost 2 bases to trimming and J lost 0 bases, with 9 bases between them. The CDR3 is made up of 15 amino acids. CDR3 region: CASSFEWDSGNTIYF. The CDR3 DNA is TGCGCCAGCAGCTTTGAGTGGGACTCTGGAAACACCATATATTTT. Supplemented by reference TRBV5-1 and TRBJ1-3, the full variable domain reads KAGVTQTPRYLIKTRGQQVTLSCSPISGHRSVSWYQQTPGQGLQFLFEYFSETQRNKGNFPGRFSGRQFSNSRSEMNVSTLELGDSALYLCASSFEWDSGNTIYFGEGSWLTVV.

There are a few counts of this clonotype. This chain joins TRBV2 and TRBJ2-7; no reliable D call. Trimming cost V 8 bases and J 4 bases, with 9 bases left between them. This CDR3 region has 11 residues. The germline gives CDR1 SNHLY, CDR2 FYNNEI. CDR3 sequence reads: CASGRRYEQYF. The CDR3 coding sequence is TGTGCCAGCGGGCGCCGATACGAGCAGTACTTC.

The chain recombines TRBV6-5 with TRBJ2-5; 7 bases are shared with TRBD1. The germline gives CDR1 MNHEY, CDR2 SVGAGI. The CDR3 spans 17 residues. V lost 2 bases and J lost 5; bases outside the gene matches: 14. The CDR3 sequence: CASSYRKAGGEKETQYF. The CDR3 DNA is TGTGCCAGCAGTTACCGCAAAGCAGGGGGAGAGAAGGAGACCCAGTACTTC.